The clone carrying this T cell receptor (beta chain) occurred a few times. The antigen remains undetermined. MiXCR was run by TCRdb on the 5' RACE reads, yielding one entry per CDR3 protein. The data contain some 600,000 distinct CDR3 sequences, 10% to 15% of them singletons. The sample originates from a study of T cells after yellow fever vaccination. Study-wide results and caveats: Abundant clonotypes from the bulk population could have been carried over as contaminants into FACS-sorted repertoires. Researchers noted that a small share of clonotypes showed up in both CD4 and CD8 compartments. Detected again after the booster were most primary-vaccination clones, at almost 97% CD4 and nearly 90% CD8.

This CDR3 has 15 residues. The V and J ends lost 5 bases and 8 bases, in that order; junction bases with no gene match: 12. The germline CDR1 and CDR2 sequences are PRHDT and FYEKMQ (reference sequence). This TCR came from a man aged 30 to 45 who received the YFV17D yellow fever vaccine. The sample was PBMCs, taken on the day of the yellow fever booster vaccination. This chain links TRBV13 with TRBJ2-1; 7 bases line up with TRBD2. CDR3 protein: CASSPTGRESDEQFF. The CDR3 nucleotides are TGTGCCAGCAGCCCTACGGGGCGGGAGTCCGATGAGCAGTTCTTC.